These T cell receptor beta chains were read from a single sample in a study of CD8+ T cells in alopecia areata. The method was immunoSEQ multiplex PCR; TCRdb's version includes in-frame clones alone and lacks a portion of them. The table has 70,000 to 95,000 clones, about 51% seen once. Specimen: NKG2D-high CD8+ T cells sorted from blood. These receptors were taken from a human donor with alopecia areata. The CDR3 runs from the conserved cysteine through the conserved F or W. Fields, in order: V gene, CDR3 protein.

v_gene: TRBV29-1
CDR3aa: CSVITAYNEQFF

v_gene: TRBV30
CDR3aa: CAWSPAGGLQETQYF

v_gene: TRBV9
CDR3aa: CASSSRGQWNSPLHF

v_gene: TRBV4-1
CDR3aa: CASSLGQGGSGANVLTF

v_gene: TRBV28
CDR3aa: CASSLYRTDTQYF

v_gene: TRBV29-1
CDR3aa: CSVEDGTGNSPLHF

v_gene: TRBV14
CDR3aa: CASSQGNVNYGYTF

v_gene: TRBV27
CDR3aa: CASSLDAKNEQYF

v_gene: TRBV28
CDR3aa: CASSFGLASYEQYF

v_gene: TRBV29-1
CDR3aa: CSVEDLGTGPQPSSYNEQFF

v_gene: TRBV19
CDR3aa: CASSMGTSYEQYF

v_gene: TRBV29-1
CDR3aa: CSVYGPSTSYEQYF

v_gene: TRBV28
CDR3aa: CASSGRAGGYTF

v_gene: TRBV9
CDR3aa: CASSGGDRRQETQYF

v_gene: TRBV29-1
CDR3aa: CSVPSGLAYNEQFF

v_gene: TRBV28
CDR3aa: CASSLGGGEQYF

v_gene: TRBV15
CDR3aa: CATSPALAAQETQYF

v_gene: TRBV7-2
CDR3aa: CASRAPYNEQFF

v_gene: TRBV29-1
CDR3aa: CSVEVADSGAGELFF

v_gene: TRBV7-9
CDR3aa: CASSLVARGHNEQFF

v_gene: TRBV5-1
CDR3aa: CASSLDGGTANTEAFF

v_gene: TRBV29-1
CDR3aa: CSVNGETYEQYF

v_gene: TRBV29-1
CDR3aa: CSVEISKSRYEQFF

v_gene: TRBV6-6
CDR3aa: CASRLAGTYNEQFF

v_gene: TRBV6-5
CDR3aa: CASSLTSEPYNEQFF

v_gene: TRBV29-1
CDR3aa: CSVEGVEETQYF

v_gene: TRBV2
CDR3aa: CARGGRDSYGYTF

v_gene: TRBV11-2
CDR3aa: CASSLPGYEQFF

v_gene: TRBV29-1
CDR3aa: CSVEWGLAGHYEQYF

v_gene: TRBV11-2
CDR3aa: CASSLGQKYEQYF

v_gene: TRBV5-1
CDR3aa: CASSLAWGPGELFF

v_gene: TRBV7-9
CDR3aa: CASSLEGTSGEQYF

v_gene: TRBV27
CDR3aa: CASSLSFPTGRTEAFF

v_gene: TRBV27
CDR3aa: CASSGGFNIQYF

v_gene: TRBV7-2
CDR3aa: CASSLYPGLEAFF

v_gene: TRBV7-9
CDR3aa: CASSPRSTEAFF

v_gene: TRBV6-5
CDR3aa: CASTPGGREGYEQYF

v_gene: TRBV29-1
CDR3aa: CSVEDGDQETQYF

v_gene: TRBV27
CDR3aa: CASSSLGVDTEAFF

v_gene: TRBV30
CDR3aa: CACLGGQRITDTQYF

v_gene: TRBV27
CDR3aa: CASSLRGALIYEQYF

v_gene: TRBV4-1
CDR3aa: CASSTTGGFPPEAFF

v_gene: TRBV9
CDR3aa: CASSAGTTNTGELFF

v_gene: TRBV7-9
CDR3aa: CASVHPGYYGYTF

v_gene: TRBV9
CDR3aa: CASSPHGQGAQYF

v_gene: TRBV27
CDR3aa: CASSWTSGRERQFF

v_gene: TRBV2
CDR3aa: CASSGLGQTEAFF

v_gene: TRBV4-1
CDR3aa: CASSQDTTERDYGYTF

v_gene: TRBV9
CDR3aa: CASSVVALGTGELFF

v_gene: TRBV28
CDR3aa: CASSLGTGGEQYF

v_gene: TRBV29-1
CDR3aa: CSVLGLAGGTGETQYF

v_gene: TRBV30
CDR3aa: CAWSISPGTGVNEQFF

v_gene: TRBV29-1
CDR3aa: CSVVGYNEQFF

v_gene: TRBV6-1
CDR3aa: CASSEVRGETQYF

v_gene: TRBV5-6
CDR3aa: CASSFGGAINTQYF